This record covers a single T cell receptor (beta chain). Its antigen is unidentified. This sample was included in a study of shared clonotypes between healthy human individuals. Study-level points and caveats: A small donor pool kept down the genetic and exposure-history diversity that was represented.

The V end was cut by 0 bases, the J end by 4 bases, with 9 bases between. CDR1 LGHNA and CDR2 YSLEER come from the germline V gene. CDR3 length: 15 residues. Some clones are missing from TCRdb's copy, which holds only in-frame ones; the method was immunoSEQ multiplex PCR. The sample lists 2.3 million or so clones; more than 80% were seen once. Sequencing was carried out using naive CD4+ T cells from PBMCs. Stated subset: CD45RA+ positively selected. The genes are TRBV4-3 and TRBJ1-4; D call uncertain. This sequence originates from a man aged 18-30 years in good health. Some clones in this sample may be carry-over from other donors' samples. CDR3 in amino acids: CASSQDRTLNEKLFF. The CDR3 DNA sequence: TGCGCCAGCAGCCAAGATAGAACCCTTAATGAAAAACTGTTTTTT.